This T cell receptor beta chain was profiled in a study of identifying expanded T cells in peripheral blood. Study-level findings and limits: Over about two and four weeks, about 15 and 19 clones changed, versus roughly 1.2 between replicates. Variance in clone template counts between approximately 2-week samples significantly increased with total template count across all healthy donors.

During the collection period, no donor immune events like infections were recorded. Some clones are missing from TCRdb's copy, which holds only in-frame ones; the method was immunoSEQ multiplex PCR. The table records under 95,000 clones, about 88% of them present only once. Germline CDR1 SNHLY, CDR2 FYNNEI. This CDR3 is 13 amino acids long. V was clipped by 6 bases and J by 3 bases; unmatched bases: 5. Concerning this clone: The antigen is unknown.

Sequenced sample: blood. The clonotype originates from a person aged 18 to 75 in good health. J is TRBJ2-7 and V is TRBV2; TRBD2 aligns across 7 bases. The CDR3 region is CASSVAGYYEQYF. In DNA form, the CDR3 reads TGTGCCAGCAGCGTAGCGGGTTACTACGAGCAGTACTTC.